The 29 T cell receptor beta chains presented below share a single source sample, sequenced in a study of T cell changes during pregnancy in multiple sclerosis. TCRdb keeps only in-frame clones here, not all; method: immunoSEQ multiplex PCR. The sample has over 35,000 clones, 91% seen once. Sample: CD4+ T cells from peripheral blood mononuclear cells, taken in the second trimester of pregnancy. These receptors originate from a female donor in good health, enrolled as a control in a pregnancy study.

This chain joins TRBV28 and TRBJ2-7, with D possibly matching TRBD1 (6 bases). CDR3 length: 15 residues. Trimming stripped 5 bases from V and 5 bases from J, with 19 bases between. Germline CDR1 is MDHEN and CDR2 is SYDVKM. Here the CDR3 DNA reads TGTGCCAGCAGTCTGACTCGCGGACAGTCCAACGAGCAGTACTTC. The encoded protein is CASSLTRGQSNEQYF.

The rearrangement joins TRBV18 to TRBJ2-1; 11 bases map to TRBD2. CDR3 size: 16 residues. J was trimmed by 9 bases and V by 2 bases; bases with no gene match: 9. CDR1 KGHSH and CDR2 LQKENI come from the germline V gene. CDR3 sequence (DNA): TGTGCCAGCTCACCAACAGCTAGCGGGGGGCAGGGTGAGCAGTTCTTC. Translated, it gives CASSPTASGGQGEQFF.

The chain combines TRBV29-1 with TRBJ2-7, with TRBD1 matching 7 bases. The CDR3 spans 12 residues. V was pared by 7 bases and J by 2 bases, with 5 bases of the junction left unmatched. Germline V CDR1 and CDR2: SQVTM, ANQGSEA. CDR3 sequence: CSAQGVTYEQYF. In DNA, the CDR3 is TGCAGCGCCCAGGGGGTCACCTACGAGCAGTACTTC.

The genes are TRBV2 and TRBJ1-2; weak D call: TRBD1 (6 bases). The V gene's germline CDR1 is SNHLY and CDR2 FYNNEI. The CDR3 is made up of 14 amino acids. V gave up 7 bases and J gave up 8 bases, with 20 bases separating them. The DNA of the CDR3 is TGTGCCAGCACCCTAGGGGGGGTACTCGGCGGCTACACCTTC. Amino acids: CASTLGGVLGGYTF.

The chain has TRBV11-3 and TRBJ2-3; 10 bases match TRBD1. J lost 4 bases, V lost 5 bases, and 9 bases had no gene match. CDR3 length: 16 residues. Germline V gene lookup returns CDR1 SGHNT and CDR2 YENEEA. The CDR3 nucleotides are TGTGCCAGCAGCCTCCCGACAGGGGGCGAGCCAGATACGCAGTATTTT. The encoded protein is CASSLPTGGEPDTQYF.

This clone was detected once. The CDR3 nucleotides read TGCAGCGTTGGGCATCGACTAGCGGGAGAGGGTACGCAGTATTTT. This gives the protein CSVGHRLAGEGTQYF. The V and J genes are TRBV29-1 and TRBJ2-3; the match to TRBD2 covers 12 bases. Per the germline V gene, CDR1 is SQVTM and CDR2 is ANQGSEA. Trimming cost V 4 bases and J 8 bases; bases outside gene matches: 10. The CDR3 totals 15 residues.

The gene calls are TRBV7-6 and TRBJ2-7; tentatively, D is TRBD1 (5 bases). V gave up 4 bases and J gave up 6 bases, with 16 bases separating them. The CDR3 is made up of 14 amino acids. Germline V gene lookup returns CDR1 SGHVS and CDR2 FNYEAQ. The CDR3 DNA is TGTGCCAGCAGCTCTAACGCAGGGCTAGGCGAGCAGTACTTC. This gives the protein CASSSNAGLGEQYF.

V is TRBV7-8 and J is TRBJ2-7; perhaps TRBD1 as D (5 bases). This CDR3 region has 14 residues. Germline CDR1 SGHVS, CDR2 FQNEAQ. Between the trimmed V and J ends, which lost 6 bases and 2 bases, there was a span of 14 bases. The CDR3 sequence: CASRMGRFTYEQYF. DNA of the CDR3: TGTGCCAGCAGGATGGGGCGGTTTACCTACGAGCAGTACTTC. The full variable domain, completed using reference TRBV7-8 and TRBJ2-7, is GAGVSQSPRYKVAKRGQDVALRCDPISGHVSLFWYQQALGQGPEFLTYFQNEAQLDKSGLPSDRFFAERPEGSVSTLKIQRTQQEDSAVYLCASRMGRFTYEQYFGPGTRLTVT.

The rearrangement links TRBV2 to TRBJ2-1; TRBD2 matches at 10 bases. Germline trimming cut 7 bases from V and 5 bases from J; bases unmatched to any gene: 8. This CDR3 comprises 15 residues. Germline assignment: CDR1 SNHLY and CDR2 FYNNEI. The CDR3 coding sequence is TGTGCCAGCACCATGGGGCTAGCGGGGGACAATGAGCAGTTCTTC. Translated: CASTMGLAGDNEQFF.

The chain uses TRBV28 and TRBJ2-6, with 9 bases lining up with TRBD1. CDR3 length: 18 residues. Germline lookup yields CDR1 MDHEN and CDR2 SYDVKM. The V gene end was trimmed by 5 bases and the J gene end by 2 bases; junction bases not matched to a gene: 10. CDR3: CASSPGTGRLTGANVLTF. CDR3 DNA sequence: TGTGCCAGCAGTCCTGGGACAGGGCGCCTCACTGGGGCCAACGTCCTGACTTTC.

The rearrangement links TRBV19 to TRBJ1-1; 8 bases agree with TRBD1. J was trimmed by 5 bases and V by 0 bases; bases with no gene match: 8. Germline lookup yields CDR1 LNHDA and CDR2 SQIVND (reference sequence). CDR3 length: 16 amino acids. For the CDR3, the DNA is TGTGCCAGTAGTATAGATCGGGGCAGGGGGCCGACTGAAGCTTTCTTT. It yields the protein CASSIDRGRGPTEAFF.

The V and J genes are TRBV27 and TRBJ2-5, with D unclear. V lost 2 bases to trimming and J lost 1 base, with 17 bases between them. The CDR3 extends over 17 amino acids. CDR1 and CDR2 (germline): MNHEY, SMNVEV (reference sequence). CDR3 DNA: TGTGCCAGCAGTTTAGGGTACAGATCCAACTTCCAAGAGACCCAGTACTTC. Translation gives CASSLGYRSNFQETQYF.

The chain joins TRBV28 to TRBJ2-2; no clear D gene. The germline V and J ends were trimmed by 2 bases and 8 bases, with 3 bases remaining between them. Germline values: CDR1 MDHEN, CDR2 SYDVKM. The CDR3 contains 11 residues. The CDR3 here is CASSLIGELFF. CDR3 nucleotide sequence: TGTGCCAGCAGTTTAATAGGGGAGCTGTTTTTT.

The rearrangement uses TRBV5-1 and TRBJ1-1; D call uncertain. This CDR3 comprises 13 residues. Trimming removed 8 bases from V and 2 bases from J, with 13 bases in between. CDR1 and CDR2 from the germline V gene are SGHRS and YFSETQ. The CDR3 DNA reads TGCGCCAGTTCATTGGCTCCTAACACTGAAGCTTTCTTT. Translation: CASSLAPNTEAFF.

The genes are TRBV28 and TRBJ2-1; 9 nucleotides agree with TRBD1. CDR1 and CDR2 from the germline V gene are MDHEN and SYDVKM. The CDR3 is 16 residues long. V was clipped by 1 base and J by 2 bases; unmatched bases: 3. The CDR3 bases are TGTGCCAGCAGTTTATTGGACAGGGGAGCCTACAATGAGCAGTTCTTC. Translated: CASSLLDRGAYNEQFF.

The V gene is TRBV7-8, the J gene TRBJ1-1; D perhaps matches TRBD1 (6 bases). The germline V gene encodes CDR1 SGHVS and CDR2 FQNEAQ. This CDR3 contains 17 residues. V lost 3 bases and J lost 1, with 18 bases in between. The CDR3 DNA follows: TGTGCCAGCAGCTTTCACGCCGGGCGGACAGCGAACACTGAAGCTTTCTTT. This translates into CASSFHAGRTANTEAFF.

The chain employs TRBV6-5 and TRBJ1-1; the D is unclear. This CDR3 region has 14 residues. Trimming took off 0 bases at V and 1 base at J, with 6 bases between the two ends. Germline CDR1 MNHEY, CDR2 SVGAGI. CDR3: CASSYSTGNTEAFF. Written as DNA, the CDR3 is TGTGCCAGCAGTTACTCGACGGGGAACACTGAAGCTTTCTTT.

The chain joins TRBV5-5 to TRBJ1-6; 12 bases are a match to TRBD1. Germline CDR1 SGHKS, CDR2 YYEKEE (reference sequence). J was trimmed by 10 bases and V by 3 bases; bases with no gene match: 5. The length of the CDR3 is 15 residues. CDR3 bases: TGTGCCAGCAGCTCCTGGGACAGGGGGCAATCACCCCTCCACTTT. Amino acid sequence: CASSSWDRGQSPLHF.

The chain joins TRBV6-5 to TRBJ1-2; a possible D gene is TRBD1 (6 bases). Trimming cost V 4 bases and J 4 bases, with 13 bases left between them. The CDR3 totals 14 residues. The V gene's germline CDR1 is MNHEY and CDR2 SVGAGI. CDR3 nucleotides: TGTGCCAGCAGTTCCAGACAGGCGGGCTATGGCTACACCTTC. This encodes CASSSRQAGYGYTF.

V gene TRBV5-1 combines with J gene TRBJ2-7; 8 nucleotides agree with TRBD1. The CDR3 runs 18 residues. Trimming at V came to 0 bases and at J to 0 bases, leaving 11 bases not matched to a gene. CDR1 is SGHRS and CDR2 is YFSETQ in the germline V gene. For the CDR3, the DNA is TGCGCCAGCAGCTTGGGTTCCATCCGGGACAGGTTCTCCTACGAGCAGTACTTC. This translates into CASSLGSIRDRFSYEQYF.

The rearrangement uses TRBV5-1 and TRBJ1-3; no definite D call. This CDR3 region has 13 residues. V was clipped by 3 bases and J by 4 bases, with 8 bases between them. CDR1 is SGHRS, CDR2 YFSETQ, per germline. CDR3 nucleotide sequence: TGCGCCAGCAGCTCCGGGGTAGGAAACACCATATATTTT. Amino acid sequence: CASSSGVGNTIYF.

This CDR3 reads CASSWGVRSTDTQYF. CDR3 sequence (DNA): TGTGCCAGCAGCTGGGGGGTGAGGAGCACAGATACGCAGTATTTT. J is TRBJ2-3 and V is TRBV5-4; weak D call: TRBD2 (6 bases). CDR3 length: 15 amino acids. CDR1 and CDR2 (germline): SGHNT, YYREEE (reference sequence). The V and J ends lost 3 bases and 0 bases respectively, with 11 bases between them.

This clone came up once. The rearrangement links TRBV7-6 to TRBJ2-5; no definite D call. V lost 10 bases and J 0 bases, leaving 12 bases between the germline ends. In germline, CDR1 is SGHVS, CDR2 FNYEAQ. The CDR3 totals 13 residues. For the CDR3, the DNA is TGTGCCACCCAGCGTGCTCACCAAGAGACCCAGTACTTC. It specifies CATQRAHQETQYF.

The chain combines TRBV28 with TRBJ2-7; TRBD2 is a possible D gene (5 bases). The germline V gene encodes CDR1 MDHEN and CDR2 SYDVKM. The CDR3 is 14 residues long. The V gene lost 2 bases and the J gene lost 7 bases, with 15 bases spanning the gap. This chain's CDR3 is CASSLTISSGEQYF. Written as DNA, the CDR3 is TGTGCCAGCAGTTTAACAATCTCCTCGGGGGAGCAGTACTTC.

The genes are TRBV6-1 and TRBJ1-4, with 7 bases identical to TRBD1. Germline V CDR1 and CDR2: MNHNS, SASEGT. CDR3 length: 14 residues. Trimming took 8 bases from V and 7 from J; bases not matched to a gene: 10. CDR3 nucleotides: TGTGCCAGCCTTCGGGTAACAGGGGTTGAAAAACTGTTTTTT. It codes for CASLRVTGVEKLFF.

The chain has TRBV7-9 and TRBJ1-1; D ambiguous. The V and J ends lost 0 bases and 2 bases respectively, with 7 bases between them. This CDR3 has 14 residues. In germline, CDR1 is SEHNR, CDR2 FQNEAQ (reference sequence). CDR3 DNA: TGTGCCAGCAGCTTAGCTGGGAGAAACACTGAAGCTTTCTTT. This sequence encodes CASSLAGRNTEAFF. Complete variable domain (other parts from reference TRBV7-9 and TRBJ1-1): DTGVSQNPRHKITKRGQNVTFRCDPISEHNRLYWYRQTLGQGPEFLTYFQNEAQLEKSRLLSDRFSAERPKGSFSTLEIQRTEQGDSAMYLCASSLAGRNTEAFFGQGTRLTVV.

The CDR3 DNA reads TGTGCCAGCAGTCCCTTGGGTAGGGGAGAGACCCAGTACTTC. This translates into CASSPLGRGETQYF. The chain has TRBV2 and TRBJ2-5; tentatively, D is TRBD1 (5 bases). Trimming took off 5 bases at V and 4 bases at J, with 14 bases between the two ends. Germline V gene data show CDR1 as SNHLY and CDR2 as FYNNEI. The CDR3 is 14 amino acids. The full variable domain, with the rest looked up from reference TRBV2 and TRBJ2-5, is EPEVTQTPSHQVTQMGQEVILRCVPISNHLYFYWYRQILGQKVEFLVSFYNNEISEKSEIFDDQFSVERPDGSNFTLKIRSTKLEDSAMYFCASSPLGRGETQYFGPGTRLLVL.

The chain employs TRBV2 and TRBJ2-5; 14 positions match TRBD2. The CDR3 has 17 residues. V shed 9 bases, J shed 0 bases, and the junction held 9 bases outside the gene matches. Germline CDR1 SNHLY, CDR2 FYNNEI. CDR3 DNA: TGTGCCAGTGACGGACTAGCGGGGGGCCGGTACCAAGAGACCCAGTACTTC. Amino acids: CASDGLAGGRYQETQYF.

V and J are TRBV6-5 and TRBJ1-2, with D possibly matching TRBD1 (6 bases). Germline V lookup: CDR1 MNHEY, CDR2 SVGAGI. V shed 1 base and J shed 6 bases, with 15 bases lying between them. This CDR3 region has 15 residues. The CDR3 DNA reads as TGTGCCAGCAGTTACTTTGGTAGGGGGAACGATGGCTACACCTTC. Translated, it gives CASSYFGRGNDGYTF.